The 27 T cell receptor beta chains presented below share a single source sample, sequenced in a study of beta chain features in type 1 diabetes (dated by TCRdb to about 2018). Points the paper makes about the study in general: A moderate but significant shortening of TCRB CDR3 length was observed in type 1 diabetes patients in all four CD4+ subsets.

The library relied on the immunoSEQ multiplex PCR assay. The entire isolated RNA was reverse transcribed using the High Capacity cDNA Reverse Transcription Kit, and thus expressed TCRB transcripts were sequenced. As stored in TCRdb, this immuneACCESS dataset retains in-frame rearrangements with V and J assigned. A fraction of the clones does not appear; measured against another copy, unresolved V genes explain less than half of the discrepancy, and the remainder lacks a known reason. Across this sample there are approximately 140,000 clones, with approximately 10% seen only once. The ten largest clones add up to 0.6% to 0.9% of the sample. Antigen specificity for these receptors is unknown. The sample taken for sequencing was central memory CD4+ T cells from blood. Receptors originate from a man aged 25-45 years with type 1 diabetes.

This clone was counted between two and nine times. The chain uses TRBV7-8 and TRBJ1-2; a possible D gene is TRBD1 (5 bases). Looked up from germline, CDR1 is SGHVS and CDR2 is FQNEAQ. Trimming removed 1 base at V and 4 bases at J, with 10 bases between. The CDR3 has 14 residues. The CDR3 here is CASSLGQGSYGYTF. CDR3 sequence (DNA): TGTGCCAGCAGCTTAGGTCAGGGTAGCTATGGCTACACCTTC.

The V call is TRBV5-1, the J call TRBJ2-5, with 9 positions matching TRBD2. CDR1 is SGHRS and CDR2 is YFSETQ in the germline V gene. The ends lost 8 bases at V and 1 base at J; junction bases unmatched: 3. The CDR3 sequence is 13 residues long. CDR3 loop: CASSGGPQETQYF. DNA for the CDR3: TGCGCCAGTAGCGGGGGCCCCCAAGAGACCCAGTACTTC.

This clone was seen a handful of times. For the CDR3, the DNA is TGTGCCAGCAGGGGACAGTACGAGCAGTACTTC. This sequence encodes CASRGQYEQYF. The chain joins TRBV7-2 to TRBJ2-7; 7 bases line up with TRBD1. In germline, CDR1 is SGHTA, CDR2 FQGNSA. Trimming took 6 bases from V and 4 from J; bases not matched to a gene: 0. CDR3 length equals 11 residues. The entire variable domain, with the rest obtained from reference TRBV7-2 and TRBJ2-7, is as follows: GAGVSQSPSNKVTEKGKDVELRCDPISGHTALYWYRQSLGQGLEFLIYFQGNSAPDKSGLPSDRFSAERTGGSVSTLTIQRTQQEDSAVYLCASRGQYEQYFGPGTRLTVT.

This chain links TRBV2 with TRBJ2-7; the match to TRBD2 covers 8 bases. This CDR3 spans 12 amino acids. J lost 7 bases, V lost 8 bases, and 7 bases had no gene match. Germline V CDR1 and CDR2: SNHLY, FYNNEI. The chain's CDR3 is CASARGAREQYF. CDR3 nucleotide sequence: TGTGCCAGCGCGCGGGGGGCGCGGGAGCAGTACTTC.

The rearrangement joins TRBV28 to TRBJ1-1, with 7 bases aligning to TRBD1. Looked up from germline, CDR1 is MDHEN and CDR2 is SYDVKM. The CDR3 consists of 14 residues. The V and J ends lost 2 bases and 3 bases, in that order; junction bases with no gene match: 3. CDR3 sequence reads: CASSLPDRDTEAFF. The CDR3 nucleotides read TGTGCCAGCAGTTTACCCGACAGGGACACTGAAGCTTTCTTT.

This clone occurred a few times. The genes are TRBV7-9 and TRBJ2-4; 7 positions agree with TRBD2. Germline CDR1 is SEHNR and CDR2 is FQNEAQ (reference sequence). V shed 1 base and J 9 bases; nucleotides not matched to a gene: 9. The CDR3 has 15 residues. The CDR3: CASSLGVSGRGIQYF. The CDR3 nucleotides are TGTGCCAGCAGCTTAGGTGTGTCAGGGAGGGGCATTCAGTACTTC.

The rearrangement joins TRBV13 to TRBJ1-6; possible D gene TRBD1, 6 bases. Between the trimmed V and J ends, which lost 5 bases and 10 bases, there was a span of 24 bases. Germline CDR1 reads PRHDT; CDR2 reads FYEKMQ (reference sequence). This CDR3 has 17 residues. For the CDR3, the DNA is TGTGCCAGCAGCCCGACAGGACGTCTTCGAGAGAAATCACCCCTCCACTTT. Protein: CASSPTGRLREKSPLHF. Complete variable domain (other parts from reference TRBV13 and TRBJ1-6): AAGVIQSPRHLIKEKRETATLKCYPIPRHDTVYWYQQGPGQDPQFLISFYEKMQSDKGSIPDRFSAQQFSDYHSELNMSSLELGDSALYFCASSPTGRLREKSPLHFGNGTRLTVT.

The J gene is TRBJ2-3, the V gene TRBV7-3; maybe TRBD2 (6 bases). Germline V gene sequence: CDR1 SGHTA, CDR2 FQGTGA. The CDR3 extends over 15 amino acids. The germline V and J ends were trimmed by 3 bases and 1 base, with 11 bases remaining between them. CDR3 loop: CASSLRASGTDTQYF. CDR3 in DNA: TGTGCCAGCAGCTTGAGGGCTAGCGGCACAGATACGCAGTATTTT.

The sample holds a few counts of this clone. The chain links TRBV4-3 to TRBJ1-1; unclear D gene. The CDR3 totals 15 residues. The germline V and J ends were trimmed by 1 base and 3 bases, with 12 bases remaining between them. Germline V gene data show CDR1 as LGHNA and CDR2 as YSLEER. The CDR3 DNA reads as TGCGCCAGCAGCCAAGGCGGGGAAAAGTACACTGAAGCTTTCTTT. It translates to CASSQGGEKYTEAFF.

The sample holds a few counts of this clone. The chain links TRBV4-3 to TRBJ1-2; the match to TRBD1 covers 7 bases. V was clipped by 0 bases and J by 7 bases; unmatched bases: 11. The CDR3 is 16 amino acids. Looked up from germline, CDR1 is LGHNA and CDR2 is YSLEER. In DNA, the CDR3 is TGCGCCAGCAGCCAAGATCCCGGAAACAGGGGCTTTGGCTACACCTTC. Translation gives CASSQDPGNRGFGYTF.

This chain links TRBV9 with TRBJ2-3, with TRBD2 matching over 7 bases. Germline V gives CDR1 SGDLS, CDR2 YYNGEE. The CDR3 loop spans 15 amino acids. The trim removed 6 bases at V and 0 bases at J, leaving 7 bases unmatched. The CDR3 region is CASNREVFSTDTQYF. The CDR3 DNA sequence: TGTGCCAGCAACCGGGAGGTTTTTAGCACAGATACGCAGTATTTT.

Only a few counts were recorded for this clone. This sample includes further DNA sequences coding for the same CDR3. CDR3 sequence: CASSYSRTGDTEAFF. The CDR3 DNA reads TGTGCCAGCAGCTACAGCCGGACAGGCGATACTGAAGCTTTCTTT. The J gene is TRBJ1-1, the V gene TRBV6-5; TRBD1 agrees at 7 bases. Germline V lookup: CDR1 MNHEY, CDR2 SVGAGI. J lost 5 bases, V lost 6 bases, and 12 bases had no gene match. The CDR3 contains 15 residues.

V gene TRBV7-2 combines with J gene TRBJ2-1; D may be TRBD1 (6 bases). The CDR3 loop spans 14 amino acids. The germline CDR1 and CDR2 sequences are SGHTA and FQGNSA. Trimming stripped 7 bases from V and 6 bases from J, with 16 bases between. The CDR3 region has the DNA TGTGCCAGCACCCCGGGCGACAGGATCAATGAGCAGTTCTTC. Its protein is CASTPGDRINEQFF.

CDR3 protein: CASSALASQYF. CDR3 nucleotide sequence: TGTGCCAGCAGTGCGCTGGCCTCTCAGTACTTC. V is TRBV25-1 and J is TRBJ2-4, with D hard to call. Germline V gives CDR1 MGHDK, CDR2 SYGVNS. Trimming took off 4 bases at V and 12 bases at J, with 10 bases between the two ends. This CDR3 has 11 amino acids.

This clone was counted a few times. J is TRBJ1-6 and V is TRBV5-1; D gene uncertain. CDR3 length equals 13 residues. V lost 4 bases, J lost 5 bases, and 7 bases lay in between. Germline assignment: CDR1 SGHRS and CDR2 YFSETQ. The CDR3 reads CASSISDNSPLHF. The DNA for the CDR3 is TGCGCCAGCAGCATAAGCGATAATTCACCCCTCCACTTT.

The chain combines TRBV5-4 with TRBJ2-2; D possibly corresponds to TRBD2 (6 bases). CDR1 is SGHNT and CDR2 is YYREEE in the germline V gene (reference sequence). There are 14 residues in the CDR3. With 5 bases removed from V and 6 bases from J, the gap between germline ends came to 14 bases. In DNA, the CDR3 is TGTGCCAGCAGTAAAAGCGGAGGGGCCGGGGAGCTGTTTTTT. This gives the protein CASSKSGGAGELFF.

The chain carries TRBV9 and TRBJ1-1; D is undetermined. The CDR3 consists of 13 residues. Between the trimmed V and J ends, which lost 7 bases and 1 base, there was a span of 11 bases. Looked up from germline, CDR1 is SGDLS and CDR2 is YYNGEE. CDR3 DNA sequence: TGTGCCAGCGCTCCCTCAGGGAACACTGAAGCTTTCTTT. Amino acids: CASAPSGNTEAFF.

This clone was detected a few times. This chain joins TRBV9 and TRBJ2-2; the match to TRBD2 covers 7 bases. The V gene's germline CDR1 is SGDLS and CDR2 YYNGEE. Unmatched junction bases numbered 4, after V lost 4 bases and J lost 1 base. This CDR3 spans 15 amino acids. CDR3 protein: CASSWASGNTGELFF. DNA of the CDR3: TGTGCCAGCAGCTGGGCTAGCGGGAACACCGGGGAGCTGTTTTTT.

This chain joins TRBV6-6 and TRBJ2-1; 8 positions agree with TRBD1. Trimming removed 5 bases from V and 6 bases from J; junction bases left unmatched: 3. CDR3 length equals 13 residues. Per the germline V gene, CDR1 is MNHNY and CDR2 is SVGAGI (reference sequence). CDR3 DNA: TGTGCCAGCAGTGACAGGGGCGGCAATGAGCAGTTCTTC. Translating it yields CASSDRGGNEQFF.

V gene TRBV5-4 combines with J gene TRBJ2-5; 11 bases agree with TRBD2. The J segment lost 2 bases and the V segment lost 3 bases, leaving 3 bases of the junction unmatched. This CDR3 spans 15 amino acids. Germline CDR1 is SGHNT and CDR2 is YYREEE (reference sequence). CDR3 protein: CASSSRLAGQETQYF. Written as DNA, the CDR3 is TGTGCCAGCAGCTCACGACTAGCGGGGCAAGAGACCCAGTACTTC.

The CDR3 DNA reads as TGCGCCAGCAGACCCCGGGGATCAGGAAACACCATATATTTT. This gives the protein CASRPRGSGNTIYF. The chain recombines TRBV5-1 with TRBJ1-3; D remains unclear. This CDR3 contains 14 residues. CDR1 SGHRS and CDR2 YFSETQ come from the germline V gene. V was pared by 5 bases and J by 4 bases, with 13 bases between.

This chain links TRBV4-1 with TRBJ2-2; 11 positions agree with TRBD2. Germline V gene lookup returns CDR1 MGHRA and CDR2 YSYEKL. V was clipped by 5 bases and J by 7 bases; unmatched bases: 9. The CDR3 runs to 16 residues. CDR3 sequence (DNA): TGCGCCAGCAGCTCCCTAGCGGGGGGCGTGATCGGGGAGCTGTTTTTT. Translating it yields CASSSLAGGVIGELFF.

The V and J genes are TRBV10-2 and TRBJ1-6, with D uncertain. The length of the CDR3 is 13 residues. In germline, CDR1 is WSHSY, CDR2 SAAADI. V lost 3 bases to trimming and J lost 8 bases, with 8 bases between them. The CDR3 loop is CASSDGLHSPLHF. CDR3 nucleotides: TGCGCCAGCAGTGACGGTCTCCATTCACCCCTCCACTTT.

This clone turned up a few times. The V gene is TRBV7-2, the J gene TRBJ1-2, with 7 bases lining up with TRBD1. V lost 4 bases to trimming and J lost 7 bases; unmatched junction nucleotides: 12. Germline V gene lookup returns CDR1 SGHTA and CDR2 FQGNSA. CDR3 length: 15 residues. CDR3 in amino acids: CASSWTGQSSFGYTF. CDR3 sequence (DNA): TGTGCCAGCAGCTGGACGGGACAGTCCTCGTTTGGCTACACCTTC.

This clone has just a few counts. The chain has TRBV20-1 and TRBJ1-2; no reliable D call. The CDR3 sequence is 8 residues long. Germline assignment: CDR1 DFQATT and CDR2 SNEGSKA (reference sequence). V gave up 8 bases and J gave up 7 bases, with 5 bases separating them. The CDR3: CSPGGYTF. The DNA of the CDR3 is TGCAGTCCGGGTGGCTACACCTTC.

The sample holds a few counts of this clone. The chain links TRBV30 to TRBJ2-5; 7 bases agree with TRBD1. The CDR3 runs 14 residues. Per germline, CDR1 GTSNPN and CDR2 SVGIG (reference sequence). V lost 1 base, J lost 1 base, and 3 bases stayed unmatched. CDR3 sequence reads: CAWSEGAIQETQYF. The CDR3, as DNA: TGTGCCTGGAGTGAGGGGGCCATCCAAGAGACCCAGTACTTC.

This chain joins TRBV5-6 and TRBJ2-7; weak D call: TRBD2 (6 bases). Trimming stripped 9 bases from V and 4 bases from J, with 11 bases between. The CDR3 spans 11 residues. Germline V gives CDR1 SGHDT, CDR2 YYEEEE. The CDR3 nucleotides are TGTGCCACAGGACGGGGGTACGAGCAGTACTTC. Translated, it gives CATGRGYEQYF.